The sequence of this T cell receptor (beta chain) was determined in a study of graft-versus-host responses after intestinal transplantation. Findings of the study overall: High graft-versus-host to host-versus-graft clonal ratios were seen in allografts of patients with graft-donor T cell macrochimerism. Recipient marrow showed GvH clones, some seen first in ileum or blood.

Some clones are missing from TCRdb's copy, which holds only in-frame ones; the method was immunoSEQ multiplex PCR. Of about 110,000 clones listed, about 92% are singletons. This clone was observed once. Its antigen is unidentified. The CDR3 has 14 residues. The germline CDR1 and CDR2 sequences are SGHTA and FQGNSA. V was clipped by 2 bases and J by 2 bases, with 10 bases between them. The chain uses TRBV7-2 and TRBJ2-7; D is perhaps TRBD1 (5 bases). The sequence came from a human donor who was the organ donor for an intestinal transplant. The material was unstimulated CD8+ T cells sorted from spleen or lymph node cells, obtained before transplant. CDR3 bases: TGTGCCAGCAGCTTATACGGACAACCCTACGAGCAGTACTTC. It yields the protein CASSLYGQPYEQYF. The full variable domain, its missing parts supplied by reference TRBV7-2 and TRBJ2-7, is GAGVSQSPSNKVTEKGKDVELRCDPISGHTALYWYRQSLGQGLEFLIYFQGNSAPDKSGLPSDRFSAERTGGSVSTLTIQRTQQEDSAVYLCASSLYGQPYEQYFGPGTRLTVT.